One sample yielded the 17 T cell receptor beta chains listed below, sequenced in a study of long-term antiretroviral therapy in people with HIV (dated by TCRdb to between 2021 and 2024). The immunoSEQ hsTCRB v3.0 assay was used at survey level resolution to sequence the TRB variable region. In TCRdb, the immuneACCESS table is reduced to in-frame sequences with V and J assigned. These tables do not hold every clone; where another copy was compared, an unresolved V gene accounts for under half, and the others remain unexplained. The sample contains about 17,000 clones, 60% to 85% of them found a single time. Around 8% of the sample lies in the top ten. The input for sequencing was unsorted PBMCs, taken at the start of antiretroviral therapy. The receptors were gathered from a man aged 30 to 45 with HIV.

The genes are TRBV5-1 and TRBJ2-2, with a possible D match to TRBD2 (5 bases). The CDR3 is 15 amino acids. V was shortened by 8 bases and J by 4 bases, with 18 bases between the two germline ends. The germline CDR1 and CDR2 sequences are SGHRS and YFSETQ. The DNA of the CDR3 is TGCGCCAGTACTGAGACTACCGCGAGCACCGGGGAGCTGTTTTTT. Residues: CASTETTASTGELFF.

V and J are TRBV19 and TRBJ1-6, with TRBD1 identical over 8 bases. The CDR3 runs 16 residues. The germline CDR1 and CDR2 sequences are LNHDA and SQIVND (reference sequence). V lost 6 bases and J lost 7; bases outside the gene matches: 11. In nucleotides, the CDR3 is TGTGCCAGTAGCGTCTCACAGGGGGAGGGCAATTCACCCCTCCACTTT. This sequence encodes CASSVSQGEGNSPLHF.

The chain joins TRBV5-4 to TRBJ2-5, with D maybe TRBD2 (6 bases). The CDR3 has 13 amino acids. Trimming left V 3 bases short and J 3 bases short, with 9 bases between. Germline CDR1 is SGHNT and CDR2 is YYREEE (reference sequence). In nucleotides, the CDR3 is TGTGCCAGCAGCTCCCGACTAGAAGAGACCCAGTACTTC. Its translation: CASSSRLEETQYF.

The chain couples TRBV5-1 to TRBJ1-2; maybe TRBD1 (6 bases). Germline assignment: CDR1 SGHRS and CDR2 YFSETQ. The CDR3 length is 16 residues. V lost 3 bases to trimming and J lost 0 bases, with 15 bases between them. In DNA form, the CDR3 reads TGCGCCAGCAGCTCAAATAGGGACACCGCTAACTATGGCTACACCTTC. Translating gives CASSSNRDTANYGYTF.

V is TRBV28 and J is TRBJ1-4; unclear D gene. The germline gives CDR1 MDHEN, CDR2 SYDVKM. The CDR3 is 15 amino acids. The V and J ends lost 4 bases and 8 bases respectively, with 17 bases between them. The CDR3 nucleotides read TGTGCCAGCAGTTCTTCAGGAGGCGGCGAGGAAAAACTGTTTTTT. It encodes CASSSSGGGEEKLFF.

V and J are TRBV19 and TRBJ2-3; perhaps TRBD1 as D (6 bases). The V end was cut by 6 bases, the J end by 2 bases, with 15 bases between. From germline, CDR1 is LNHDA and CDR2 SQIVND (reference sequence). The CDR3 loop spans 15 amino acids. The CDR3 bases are TGTGCCAGTAGGGACAGCAGCTTACACACAGATACGCAGTATTTT. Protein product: CASRDSSLHTDTQYF.

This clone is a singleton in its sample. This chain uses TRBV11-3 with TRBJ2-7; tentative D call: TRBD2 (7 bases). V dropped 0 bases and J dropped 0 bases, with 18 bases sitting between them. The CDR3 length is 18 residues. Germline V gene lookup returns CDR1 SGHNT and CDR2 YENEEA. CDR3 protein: CASSLERGGAGSSYEQYF. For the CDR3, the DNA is TGTGCCAGCAGCTTAGAACGAGGGGGGGCAGGGAGCTCCTACGAGCAGTACTTC.

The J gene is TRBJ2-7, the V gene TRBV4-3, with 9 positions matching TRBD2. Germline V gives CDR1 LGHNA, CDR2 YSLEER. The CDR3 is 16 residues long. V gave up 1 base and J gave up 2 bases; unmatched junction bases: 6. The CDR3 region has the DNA TGCGCCAGCAGCCAAGCCCTCCAGCGGGGGGCCTACGAGCAGTACTTC. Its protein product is CASSQALQRGAYEQYF.

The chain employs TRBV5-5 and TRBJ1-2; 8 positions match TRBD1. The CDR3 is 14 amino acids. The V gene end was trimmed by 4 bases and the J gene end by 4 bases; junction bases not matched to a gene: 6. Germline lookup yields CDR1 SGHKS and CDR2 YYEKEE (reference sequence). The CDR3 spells CASSPGQGLYGYTF. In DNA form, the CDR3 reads TGTGCCAGCAGCCCAGGACAGGGCCTCTATGGCTACACCTTC.

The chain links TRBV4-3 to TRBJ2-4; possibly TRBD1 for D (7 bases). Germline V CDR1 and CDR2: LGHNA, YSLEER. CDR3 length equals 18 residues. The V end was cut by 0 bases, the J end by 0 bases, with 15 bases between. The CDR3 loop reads CASSQERGDSRAKNIQYF. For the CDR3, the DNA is TGCGCCAGCAGCCAAGAGAGGGGGGACAGCAGAGCCAAAAACATTCAGTACTTC.

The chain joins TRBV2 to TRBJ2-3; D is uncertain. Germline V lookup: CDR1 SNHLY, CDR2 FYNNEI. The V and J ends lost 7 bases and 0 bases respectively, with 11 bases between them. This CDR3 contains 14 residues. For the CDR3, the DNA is TGTGCCAGCACGCTTCGGCTCAGCACAGATACGCAGTATTTT. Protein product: CASTLRLSTDTQYF. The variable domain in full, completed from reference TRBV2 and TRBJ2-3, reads EPEVTQTPSHQVTQMGQEVILRCVPISNHLYFYWYRQILGQKVEFLVSFYNNEISEKSEIFDDQFSVERPDGSNFTLKIRSTKLEDSAMYFCASTLRLSTDTQYFGPGTRLTVL.

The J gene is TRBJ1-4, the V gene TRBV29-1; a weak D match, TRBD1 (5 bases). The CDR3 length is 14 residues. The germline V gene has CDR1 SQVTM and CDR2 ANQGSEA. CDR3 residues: CSARATGTNEKLFF. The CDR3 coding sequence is TGCAGTGCCAGGGCCACGGGAACTAATGAAAAACTGTTTTTT.

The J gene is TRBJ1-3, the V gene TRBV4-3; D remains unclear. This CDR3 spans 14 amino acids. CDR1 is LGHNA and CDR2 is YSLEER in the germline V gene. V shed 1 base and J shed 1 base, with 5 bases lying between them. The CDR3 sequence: CASSQAVSGNTIYF. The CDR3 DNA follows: TGCGCCAGCAGCCAAGCGGTTTCTGGAAACACCATATATTTT.

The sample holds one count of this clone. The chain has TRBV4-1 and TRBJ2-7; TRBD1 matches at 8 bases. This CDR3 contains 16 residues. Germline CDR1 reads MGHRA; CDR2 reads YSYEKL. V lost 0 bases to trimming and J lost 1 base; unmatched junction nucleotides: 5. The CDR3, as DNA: TGCGCCAGCAGCCAAGACTCAGGACAGGGTTCCTACGAGCAGTACTTC. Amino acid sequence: CASSQDSGQGSYEQYF.

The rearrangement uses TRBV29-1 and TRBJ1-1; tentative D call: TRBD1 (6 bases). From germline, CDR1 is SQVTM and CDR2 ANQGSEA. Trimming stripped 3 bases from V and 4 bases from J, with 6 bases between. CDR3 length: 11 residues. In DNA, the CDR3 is TGCAGCGTTGAGGACAGCACTGAAGCTTTCTTT. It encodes CSVEDSTEAFF.

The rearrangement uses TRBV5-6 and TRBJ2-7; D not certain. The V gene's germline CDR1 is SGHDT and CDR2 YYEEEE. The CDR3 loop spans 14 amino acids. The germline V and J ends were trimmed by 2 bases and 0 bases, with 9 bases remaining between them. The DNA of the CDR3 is TGTGCCAGCAGCTTTAGGCAATCCTCCTACGAGCAGTACTTC. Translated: CASSFRQSSYEQYF.

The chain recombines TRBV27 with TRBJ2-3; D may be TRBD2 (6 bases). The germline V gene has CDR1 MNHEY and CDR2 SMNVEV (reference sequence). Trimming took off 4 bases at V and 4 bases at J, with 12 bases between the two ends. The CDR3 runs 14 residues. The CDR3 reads CASSSGDGADTQYF. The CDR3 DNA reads TGTGCCAGCAGTTCGGGGGACGGGGCAGATACGCAGTATTTT.